These T cell receptor beta chains were read from a single sample in a study of early stage breast cancer tumors. Generated by immunoSEQ multiplex PCR, the TCRdb table keeps only in-frame clones and is missing some. Of more than 55,000 clones in the sample, about 85% were seen once. Sequences were obtained from blood. These receptors came from a person aged 35 to 50 with breast cancer. Both conserved end residues are part of each CDR3. Each record gives: J gene, clone size, V gene, CDR3 protein. Not every row has a clone size; where given, it reads once, few, many or a size class.

TRBJ2-1	once	TRBV7-9	CASSQTGAVEQFF
TRBJ2-3	-	TRBV9	CASSALGGGPDTQYF
TRBJ2-7	-	TRBV28	CASSPNYSSGRLWYF
TRBJ2-6	few	TRBV15	CATSRDRGKANVLTF
TRBJ2-1	-	TRBV27	CASSPLGPLSYNEQFF
TRBJ1-1	-	TRBV7-9	CASSLSLSEAFF
TRBJ2-7	-	TRBV18	CASSPPGRTFYEQYF
TRBJ2-7	few	TRBV7-9	CASSLSGQGVEQYF
TRBJ2-7	-	TRBV19	CASSTPGQGYEQYF
TRBJ1-1	-	TRBV7-8	CASSPGGGENTEAFF
TRBJ2-1	-	TRBV6-1	CASGVWAYEQFF
TRBJ1-1	-	TRBV5-1	CASSLGASGDTEAFF
TRBJ1-1	-	TRBV6-5	CASSYSSENTEAFF
TRBJ1-3	few	TRBV18	CASSGAGPNSGNTIYF
TRBJ1-4	-	TRBV4-1	CASSQGDRTHEKLFF
TRBJ2-7	few	TRBV14	CASSQDPSYEQYF
TRBJ1-5	-	TRBV28	CASSLSGRQPQHF
TRBJ2-7	-	TRBV9	CASSVEGAGEQYF
TRBJ1-1	-	TRBV15	CATSSLRVGNTEAFF
TRBJ2-1	-	TRBV5-6	CASRDLAVSYNEQFF
TRBJ1-5	-	TRBV6-5	CASSYGAAAGWPQHF
TRBJ2-3	-	TRBV28	CASSPPTGANTDTQYF
TRBJ2-7	-	TRBV7-3	CASSLDGGVGEQYF
TRBJ2-3	-	TRBV28	CASSVFNTDTQYF
TRBJ2-1	-	TRBV4-1	CASSQESSDRVGQFF
TRBJ1-2	few	TRBV7-3	CASSLKWGYGYTF
TRBJ1-4	-	TRBV5-6	CASSVDPTTNEKLFF
TRBJ2-7	-	TRBV9	CASSVDQASYEQYF
TRBJ1-2	few	TRBV19	CASSMVSAHYGYTF
TRBJ2-7	-	TRBV9	CASSVGGGALYEQYF
TRBJ1-4	-	TRBV7-3	CASSSGAGEKLFF
TRBJ1-2	-	TRBV6-1	CASWGGTGSFGYTF
TRBJ1-1	-	TRBV6-9	CASSYHPRMVAFF
TRBJ1-4	-	TRBV25-1	CASSEYGGISNEKLFF
TRBJ2-1	-	TRBV5-4	CASSLGPLAGVYNEQFF
TRBJ1-3	-	TRBV18	CASSPGEPGNTIYF
TRBJ2-5	-	TRBV7-2	CASSTRLAGGHETQYF
TRBJ2-2	-	TRBV28	CASSLSGENTGELFF
TRBJ2-3	-	TRBV28	CASSPYGVAGGGSTDTQYF
TRBJ2-3	-	TRBV5-1	CASSQGGGNTDTQYF
TRBJ2-1	-	TRBV7-3	CASSKKPRQGSDEQFF